Detailed here is one TCR beta chain. Its antigen remains unknown. This specimen comes from a study of T cell responses to AZD1222 COVID-19 vaccine. Study-level points and caveats: Reports say nearly half of spike-specific TCRs go after unmutated variant regions. Seropositive status at baseline applied to only five to seven AZD1222 recipients. White British people made up most donors, females outnumbered males, and clonal diversity was possibly underestimated.

The repertoire was sequenced with immunoSEQ multiplex PCR; TCRdb's copy has only in-frame clones and lacks some. The table lists about 180,000 clones, around 90% of them singletons. The junction had 7 bases not matched to a gene; V was cut back by 5 bases and J by 8 bases. Germline V gene lookup returns CDR1 SGHTA and CDR2 FQGTGA. The CDR3 has 15 amino acids. This sequence joins TRBV7-3 and TRBJ2-1; TRBD2 matches at 12 bases. The sample in question was peripheral blood, obtained on day 0 of AZD1222 vaccination. This clonotype was obtained from an adult in good health. The CDR3 spells CASSETSGGGYEQFF. As DNA, the CDR3 is TGTGCCAGCAGCGAGACTAGCGGGGGAGGGTATGAGCAGTTCTTC.